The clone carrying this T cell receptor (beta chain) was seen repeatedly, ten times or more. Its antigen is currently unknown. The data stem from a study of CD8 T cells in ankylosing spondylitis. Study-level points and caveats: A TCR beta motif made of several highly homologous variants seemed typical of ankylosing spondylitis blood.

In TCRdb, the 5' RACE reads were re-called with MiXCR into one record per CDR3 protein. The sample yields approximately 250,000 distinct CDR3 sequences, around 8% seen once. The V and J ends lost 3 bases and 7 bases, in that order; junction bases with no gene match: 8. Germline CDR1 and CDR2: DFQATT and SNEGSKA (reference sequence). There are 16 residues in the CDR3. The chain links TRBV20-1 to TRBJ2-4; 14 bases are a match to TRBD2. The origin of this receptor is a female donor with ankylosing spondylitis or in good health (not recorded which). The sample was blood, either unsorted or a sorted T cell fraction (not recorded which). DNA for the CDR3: TGCAGTGCTAGTAGACTAGCGGGAGGGCCCTCGAACATTCAGTACTTC. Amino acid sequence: CSASRLAGGPSNIQYF.